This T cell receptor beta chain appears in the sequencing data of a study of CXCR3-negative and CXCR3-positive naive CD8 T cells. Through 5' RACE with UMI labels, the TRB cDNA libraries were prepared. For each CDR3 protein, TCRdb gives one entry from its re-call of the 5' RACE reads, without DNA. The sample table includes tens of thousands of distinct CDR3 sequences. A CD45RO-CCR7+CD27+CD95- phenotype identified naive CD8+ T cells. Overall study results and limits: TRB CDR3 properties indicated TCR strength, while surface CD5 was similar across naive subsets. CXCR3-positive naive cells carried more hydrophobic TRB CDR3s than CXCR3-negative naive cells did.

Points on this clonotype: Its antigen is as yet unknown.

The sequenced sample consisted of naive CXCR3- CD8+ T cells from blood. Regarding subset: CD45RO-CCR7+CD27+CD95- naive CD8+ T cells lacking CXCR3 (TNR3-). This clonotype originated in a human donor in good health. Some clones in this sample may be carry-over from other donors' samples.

CDR3 sequence: CSAPSTEAGPHNEQFF. V and J are TRBV20-1 and TRBJ2-1. Germline V gene data show CDR1 as DFQATT and CDR2 as SNEGSKA (reference sequence). CDR3 length: 16 amino acids.